One and the same sample provided the 15 T cell receptor beta chains below, sequenced in a study of post-analysis software for immune sequencing data. Unique molecular identifiers had been added to the TCR beta cDNA libraries. TCRdb fed the PCR reads into MiXCR, producing one record per CDR3 protein. This repertoire shows 820,000 or so distinct CDR3 sequences, roughly 58% found once; its top ten account for approximately 4.5%. The antigens of these receptors remain unknown. Whole-study findings and limits: There were five or six TRBV segments more frequent in patients than controls, and TRBV5-6, TRBV5-1 and TRBV20-1 were among them.

Sequenced sample: blood. These receptors all come from a girl aged 10 to 17 with multiple sclerosis.

The chain combines TRBV7-2 with TRBJ1-2, with D possibly being TRBD1 (6 bases). The CDR3 spans 13 residues. Germline V lookup: CDR1 SGHTA, CDR2 FQGNSA. V lost 2 bases and J lost 8, with 12 bases in between. The DNA for the CDR3 is TGTGCCAGCAGCTTAAGGGGGGAGCGGGGCTACACCTTC. Amino acids: CASSLRGERGYTF.

This clonotype was found once. The V call is TRBV29-1, the J call TRBJ1-6; possible D gene TRBD1, 6 bases. The CDR3 covers 12 residues. Trimming removed 6 bases at V and 8 bases at J, with 11 bases between. The germline V gene has CDR1 SQVTM and CDR2 ANQGSEA. The CDR3: CSVNREDSPLHF. In nucleotides, the CDR3 is TGCAGCGTCAACAGGGAAGATTCACCCCTCCACTTT.

This rearrangement joins TRBV10-3 to TRBJ2-7; 10 bases match TRBD1. CDR1 ENHRY and CDR2 SYGVKD come from the germline V gene. The V gene end was trimmed by 2 bases and the J gene end by 7 bases; junction bases not matched to a gene: 23. This CDR3 comprises 20 residues. The CDR3 region is CAISEQPSRDRGPLLWEQYF. CDR3 bases: TGTGCCATCAGTGAGCAACCTTCCCGAGACAGGGGGCCGCTATTGTGGGAGCAGTACTTC.

This chain uses TRBV6-6 with TRBJ2-5, with 9 bases that match TRBD1. J was trimmed by 2 bases and V by 6 bases; bases with no gene match: 4. The germline V gene has CDR1 MNHNY and CDR2 SVGAGI (reference sequence). The CDR3 is made up of 14 amino acids. The CDR3 loop reads CASSWDRAQETQYF. CDR3 sequence (DNA): TGTGCCAGCAGCTGGGACAGGGCGCAAGAGACCCAGTACTTC.

At least ten counts were recorded for this clonotype. One end of the junction fails to match germline, which may point to a read error. V is TRBV5-1 and J is TRBJ1-2; TRBD1 matches 8 bases. The CDR3 spans 13 residues. CDR1 and CDR2 (germline): SGHRS, YFSETQ. The CDR3, as DNA: TGTGCCAGCAGCTTGGGACAGGACTATGGCTACACCTTC. Translation: CASSLGQDYGYTF.

This clonotype turned up a few times. This chain uses TRBV13 with TRBJ2-7; the match to TRBD2 covers 15 bases. The germline gives CDR1 PRHDT, CDR2 FYEKMQ (reference sequence). Trimming removed 6 bases from V and 5 bases from J; junction bases left unmatched: 2. The CDR3 has 14 amino acids. DNA of the CDR3: TGTGCCAGCAGTCGGACTAGCGGGGGGGACGAGCAGTACTTC. As protein: CASSRTSGGDEQYF.

The chain's CDR3 is CASSRGRDRGFYEQYF. CDR3 sequence (DNA): TGTGCCAGCAGCAGGGGCCGGGACAGGGGGTTCTACGAGCAGTACTTC. The rearrangement uses TRBV5-5 and TRBJ2-7, with 11 bases lining up with TRBD1. The CDR3 length is 16 residues. Germline lookup yields CDR1 SGHKS and CDR2 YYEKEE (reference sequence). V dropped 4 bases and J dropped 3; count of bases not matched to a gene: 9.

This clonotype has only a few counts. The chain's CDR3 is CATNNRGNEQFF. In DNA, the CDR3 is TGCGCCACCAATAACCGCGGGAATGAGCAGTTCTTC. The V and J genes are TRBV10-2 and TRBJ2-1; D possibly corresponds to TRBD2 (5 bases). Germline loops: CDR1 WSHSY, CDR2 SAAADI. V dropped 10 bases and J dropped 7 bases, with 14 bases sitting between them. The CDR3 loop spans 12 amino acids.

V and J are TRBV7-3 and TRBJ1-2; TRBD1 is a possible D gene (5 bases). This CDR3 has 15 amino acids. The V end lost 3 bases, the J end lost 4 bases, and 15 bases lay between the germline ends. Germline CDR1 SGHTA, CDR2 FQGTGA. The chain's CDR3 is CASSLGSGTVYGYTF. The CDR3 region has the DNA TGTGCCAGCAGCTTGGGGTCCGGGACGGTCTATGGCTACACCTTC.

CDR3 region: CASSPETSGRAYEQYF. Written as DNA, the CDR3 is TGTGCCAGCAGCCCGGAGACTAGCGGGAGGGCCTACGAGCAGTACTTC. This rearrangement joins TRBV4-2 to TRBJ2-7; 14 bases map to TRBD2. Per germline, CDR1 LGHNA and CDR2 YNFKEQ. Trimming took 4 bases from V and 2 from J; bases not matched to a gene: 4. The length of the CDR3 is 16 residues.

The chain joins TRBV20-1 to TRBJ1-6, with TRBD1 matching 7 bases. Trimming removed 0 bases from V and 6 bases from J; junction bases left unmatched: 11. The germline V gene encodes CDR1 DFQATT and CDR2 SNEGSKA (reference sequence). The CDR3 has 17 residues. The CDR3 DNA follows: TGCAGTGCTAGAGATCCCAGGACAGGAGACTTTAATTCACCCCTCCACTTT. This gives the protein CSARDPRTGDFNSPLHF.

This clonotype has just a few counts. The rearrangement links TRBV5-1 to TRBJ2-3; D possibly corresponds to TRBD2 (6 bases). Germline loops: CDR1 SGHRS, CDR2 YFSETQ. Trimming stripped 3 bases from V and 1 base from J, with 15 bases between. The CDR3 extends over 16 amino acids. DNA of the CDR3: TGCGCCAGCAGCTGGCCTCGGCCGGGAGGCACAGATACGCAGTATTTT. Translated: CASSWPRPGGTDTQYF.

This clonotype has only one observation. The chain joins TRBV5-1 to TRBJ2-7; 11 nucleotides align to TRBD2. V trimming: 4 bases; J trimming: 2 bases; junction bases outside the gene matches: 8. The CDR3 covers 16 residues. Looked up from germline, CDR1 is SGHRS and CDR2 is YFSETQ. CDR3 protein: CASSLLAGGTAYEQYF. The CDR3 DNA is TGCGCCAGCAGCCTGTTAGCGGGAGGGACGGCCTACGAGCAGTACTTC.

Here the CDR3 reads CASRPSATKNIQYF. As DNA, the CDR3 is TGTGCCAGCAGGCCGTCTGCTACCAAAAACATTCAGTACTTC. The gene calls are TRBV28 and TRBJ2-4; no clear D. Germline lookup yields CDR1 MDHEN and CDR2 SYDVKM. The CDR3 runs to 14 residues. The V and J ends lost 6 bases and 2 bases respectively, with 11 bases between them. Filled out from reference TRBV28 and TRBJ2-4, the complete variable domain reads DVKVTQSSRYLVKRTGEKVFLECVQDMDHENMFWYRQDPGLGLRLIYFSYDVKMKEKGDIPEGYSVSREKKERFSLILESASTNQTSMYLCASRPSATKNIQYFGAGTRLSVL.

This clonotype was observed a few times. V is TRBV2 and J is TRBJ1-5; D not resolved. The V end lost 1 base, the J end lost 14 bases, and 12 bases lay between the germline ends. The CDR3 consists of 12 residues. In germline, CDR1 is SNHLY, CDR2 FYNNEI. In DNA form, the CDR3 reads TGTGCCAGCAGTGAAGGAGCCAGTTTGAAGCATTTT. Its protein is CASSEGASLKHF.